Listed below are T cell receptor beta chains from one sample, sequenced in a study of blood T cell repertoires in COVID-19. The assay was immunoSEQ multiplex PCR, and TCRdb's table has in-frame clones only and misses some. Here the sample spans about 120,000 clones, roughly 80% being singletons. The sequencing input was peripheral blood. These receptors were collected from a human donor in a cohort sampled during active COVID-19. Both conserved end residues are part of each CDR3. D genes are given only for firm matches. The listing skips clone size in some rows; elsewhere it reads once, few, many or a size class.

TRBD1	TRBJ1-1	TRBV24-1	-	TGTGCCACCACATGGACAGGGGGCACTGAAGCTTTCTTT	CATTWTGGTEAFF
TRBD2	TRBJ2-7	TRBV28	-	TGTGCCAGCAGTTTGGGTGTCCTTGGGGGTAGCGGGCTTGGGCCCTACGAGCAGTACTTC	CASSLGVLGGSGLGPYEQYF
TRBD2	TRBJ2-7	TRBV19	-	TGTGCCAGTAGTAGGGGACTAGCGGGGAACTACGAGCAGTACTTC	CASSRGLAGNYEQYF
TRBD1	TRBJ2-1	TRBV15	-	TGTGCCACCAGCAGAGATACAGGGGATAATGAGCAGTTCTTC	CATSRDTGDNEQFF
TRBD1	TRBJ2-1	TRBV5-6	few	TGTGCCAGCAGCTATTACAGGGGGCAGACCAATGAGCAGTTCTTC	CASSYYRGQTNEQFF
TRBD2	TRBJ2-7	TRBV28	-	TGTGCCAGCAGTGCTAGCGGGAGGCTTTCCTACGAGCAGTACTTC	CASSASGRLSYEQYF
TRBD1	TRBJ1-1	TRBV5-1	-	TGCGCCAGCAGCCTGGGGGACAGGGCGGCTACTGAAGCTTTCTTT	CASSLGDRAATEAFF
-	TRBJ1-1	TRBV19	-	TGTGCCAGTAGTTCCGAGACAGGTTGGAACACTGAAGCTTTCTTT	CASSSETGWNTEAFF
-	TRBJ2-7	TRBV5-8	-	TGTGCCAGCAGCTTTGGGGGCGGCTACGAGCAGTACTTC	CASSFGGGYEQYF
TRBD1	TRBJ2-7	TRBV11-3	-	TGTGCCAGCAGCTTAGACCGGACAGGGGTCTACGAGCAGTACTTC	CASSLDRTGVYEQYF
-	TRBJ2-7	TRBV5-4	-	TGTGCCAGTTCCACAGGGTCCTACGAGCAGTACTTC	CASSTGSYEQYF
TRBD2	TRBJ2-1	TRBV5-1	-	TGCGCCAGCAGCCGATTGGGAGCGGCGGGAGGGATGGACAATGAGCAGTTCTTC	CASSRLGAAGGMDNEQFF
TRBD2	TRBJ2-7	TRBV18	few	TGTGCCAGCTCAGCTCAACGAGCGGGAGAGGGCGAGCAGTACTTC	CASSAQRAGEGEQYF
-	TRBJ2-2	TRBV9	-	TGTGCCAGCAGCCCAGGGATCGGAGCTGGGGCCCTCGCCGGGGAGCTGTTTTTT	CASSPGIGAGALAGELFF
-	TRBJ2-6	TRBV19	-	TGTGCCAGTAGTATTGTAACAGGCTCTGGGGCCAACGTCCTGACTTTC	CASSIVTGSGANVLTF
TRBD2	TRBJ2-5	TRBV19	-	TGTGCCAGTAGCCTAGCGGGAGGGCCGAGGGAGACCCAGTACTTC	CASSLAGGPRETQYF
-	TRBJ2-7	TRBV6-1	-	TGTGCCAGCAGTGAAGCCCGGGGATCCTACGAGCAGTACTTC	CASSEARGSYEQYF
TRBD2	TRBJ2-7	TRBV5-4	-	TGTGCCAGCAGTGAGGCGGGAGGGGCCTACGAGCAGTACTTC	CASSEAGGAYEQYF
-	TRBJ2-7	TRBV14	-	TGTGCCAGCAGCCAAGATACAAGCTCCTACGAGCAGTACTTC	CASSQDTSSYEQYF
-	TRBJ1-1	TRBV7-9	-	TGTGCCAGCAGCCCCCCGGGGAGGGGGAGCCCTGAAGCTTTCTTT	CASSPPGRGSPEAFF
TRBD1	TRBJ1-1	TRBV24-1	-	TGTGCCACCAGTATCATTGGGACAGGGGGAAGAAGCGGGGACACTGAAGCTTTCTTT	CATSIIGTGGRSGDTEAFF
-	TRBJ2-7	TRBV7-9	-	TGTGCCAGCAGCTTACCCGGGACCTACGAGCAGTACTTC	CASSLPGTYEQYF
-	TRBJ2-7	TRBV5-1	-	TGCGCCAGCAGCCTGGGGGCCGAACCCCTGCTCTCCTACGAGCAGTACTTC	CASSLGAEPLLSYEQYF
-	TRBJ2-7	TRBV18	-	TGTGCCAGCTCCCAAGCAGGGGATAGCTCCTACGAGCAGTACTTC	CASSQAGDSSYEQYF
-	TRBJ1-2	TRBV4-1	-	TGCGCCAGCAGCCAAGGGACGGGAAACTATGGCTACACCTTC	CASSQGTGNYGYTF
-	TRBJ1-2	TRBV5-6	-	TGTGCCAGCATCCGCCGGGGCAGGGGAAGCTACACCTTC	CASIRRGRGSYTF
-	TRBJ1-4	TRBV2	-	TGTGCCAGCAGTGCTCGTGCGGCAGGGGACAATGAAAAACTGTTTTTT	CASSARAAGDNEKLFF
-	TRBJ1-5	TRBV7-8	-	TGTGCCAGCAGCCCCCTGGAATTCGGGAGCAATCAGCCCCAGCATTTT	CASSPLEFGSNQPQHF
TRBD1	TRBJ1-2	TRBV19	-	TGTGCCAGTAGTGTCGGGACAGTCTATGGCTACACCTTC	CASSVGTVYGYTF
-	TRBJ1-5	TRBV6-5	-	TGTGCCAGCAGTTACGGCCGGGAGAATCAGCCCCAGCATTTT	CASSYGRENQPQHF
TRBD1	TRBJ2-7	TRBV10-3	-	TGTGCCATCAGTGAGACTTGGGACAGAACCTACGAGCAGTACTTC	CAISETWDRTYEQYF
-	TRBJ1-1	TRBV11-2	few	TGTGCCAGCAGCTTAGAAACAGGGATAACTGAAGCTTTCTTT	CASSLETGITEAFF
-	TRBJ2-7	TRBV3-1/TRBV3-2	-	TGTGCCAGCAGCCAAGCCGGCTCAGGGAACGAGCAGTACTTC	CASSQAGSGNEQYF
TRBD1	TRBJ2-7	TRBV28	-	TGTGCCAGCAGTCGCGACAGGGGCCAATACGAGCAGTACTTC	CASSRDRGQYEQYF
-	TRBJ1-2	TRBV6-1	many	TGTGCCAGCAGTGAAGCGGGGGAGGGATTAGCTGGCTACACCTTC	CASSEAGEGLAGYTF
TRBD1	TRBJ1-1	TRBV3-1/TRBV3-2	-	TGTGCCAGCAGAGGGGGCGGATTTGAAGCTTTCTTT	CASRGGGFEAFF
-	TRBJ1-1	TRBV19	-	TGTGCCAGTAGTATGGAGGTGAACACTGAAGCTTTCTTT	CASSMEVNTEAFF
-	TRBJ1-1	TRBV7-8	-	TGTGCCAGCAGCTCGTCCCTATGGAACACTGAAGCTTTCTTT	CASSSSLWNTEAFF
TRBD1	TRBJ1-1	TRBV6-6	-	TGTGCCAGCAGTCCAGCAATCGGACAGGCGGGTAACACTGAAGCTTTCTTT	CASSPAIGQAGNTEAFF
TRBD2	TRBJ2-5	TRBV28	few	TGTGCCAGCAGCACCGCAGGAGCGGGAGCTGAGACCCAGTACTTC	CASSTAGAGAETQYF
-	TRBJ2-7	TRBV3-1/TRBV3-2	-	TGTGCCAGCAGCGGTCACAGTAACGAGCAGTACTTC	CASSGHSNEQYF
-	TRBJ2-1	TRBV11-3	few	TGTGCCAGCAGCTTAGGGCAGGGGGGATACAATGAGCAGTTCTTC	CASSLGQGGYNEQFF
TRBD2	TRBJ2-3	TRBV4-1	-	TGCGCCAGCAGCCAAACACTAGCGGGAGGGCTCGCAGATACGCAGTATTTT	CASSQTLAGGLADTQYF
-	TRBJ1-1	TRBV9	-	TGTGCCAGCAGCGTGTCCCCCGGAACAGCCCTAGCGAACACTGAAGCTTTCTTT	CASSVSPGTALANTEAFF
-	TRBJ1-1	TRBV25-1	once	TGTGCCAGCAGTGAATCATCGGTTGGTACTGAAGCTTTCTTT	CASSESSVGTEAFF
TRBD1	TRBJ1-2	TRBV29-1	-	TGCAGCGTTGCAGAGACAGGGGCAACGGCTGGCTACACCTTC	CSVAETGATAGYTF